This passage covers 17 T cell receptor beta chains from one sample sequenced in a study of regulatory T cells in long-lasting Graves disease. Arm-PCR of CDR3 regions with iRepertoire HTBI primers generated TCR beta libraries. TCRdb reprocessed the multiplex PCR reads with MiXCR, giving one entry per CDR3 protein. The repertoire has roughly 610,000 distinct CDR3 sequences, approximately 15% of them found once; the top ten carry 15% to 20%. Noted time point: newly diagnosed GD, antithyroid drugs for less than 3 months. Researchers made the TCR library from RNA that was extracted from PBMCs. These data also featured in a second study, about T cells in Graves' hyperthyroidism and ophthalmopathy.

Sequencing used peripheral blood mononuclear cells (PBMCs), obtained at new diagnosis, from a patient treated with antithyroid drugs. The origin of the receptors is a woman in her twenties or thirties with Graves disease.

The rearrangement links TRBV18 to TRBJ2-1; the match to TRBD1 covers 7 bases. The J segment lost 7 bases and the V segment lost 3 bases, leaving 15 bases of the junction unmatched. In germline, CDR1 is KGHSH, CDR2 LQKENI. The CDR3 is made up of 17 amino acids. The CDR3 DNA follows: TGTGCCAGCTCACCGAGGGGGCCTAGCCTCATTTGGAATGAGCAGTTCTTC. Encoded protein: CASSPRGPSLIWNEQFF.

This clonotype was seen more than once but under ten times. The chain joins TRBV19 to TRBJ2-7; D not certain. Trimming took off 2 bases at V and 1 base at J, with 9 bases between the two ends. CDR3 size: 14 residues. Germline loops: CDR1 LNHDA, CDR2 SQIVND (reference sequence). CDR3 coding DNA: TGTGCCAGTAGTATACGAGTGACGTCCTACGAGCAGTACTTC. Translating it yields CASSIRVTSYEQYF.

This clonotype has more than one count but fewer than ten. The chain links TRBV6-5 to TRBJ2-5; D not certain. Germline CDR1 MNHEY, CDR2 SVGAGI. This CDR3 region has 14 residues. Trimming shortened V by 2 bases and J by 5 bases, and 12 bases separated the two germline ends. The chain's CDR3 is CASSYRSQAETQYF. For the CDR3, the DNA is TGTGCCAGCAGTTACCGGAGCCAGGCTGAGACCCAGTACTTC.

The V gene is TRBV3-1, the J gene TRBJ2-7; TRBD1 matches at 7 bases. The CDR3 is made up of 14 amino acids. V lost 1 base and J lost 6; bases outside the gene matches: 6. Germline V gene data show CDR1 as LGHDT and CDR2 as YNNKEL (reference sequence). CDR3 region: CASSQVRTGGEQYF. The CDR3 DNA sequence: TGTGCCAGCAGCCAAGTGAGGACAGGCGGCGAGCAGTACTTC.

J is TRBJ1-3 and V is TRBV19; 8 bases line up with TRBD1. Germline CDR1 is LNHDA and CDR2 is SQIVND (reference sequence). Trimming cost V 3 bases and J 2 bases; bases outside gene matches: 6. CDR3 length: 16 amino acids. DNA of the CDR3: TGTGCCAGTAGTATTGGAGGGACAGGACCTGGAAACACCATATATTTT. It codes for CASSIGGTGPGNTIYF.

This chain joins TRBV30 and TRBJ1-1; weak D call: TRBD1 (6 bases). The CDR3 totals 14 residues. Looked up from germline, CDR1 is GTSNPN and CDR2 is SVGIG (reference sequence). Trimming stripped 4 bases from V and 0 bases from J, with 12 bases between. The DNA for the CDR3 is TGTGCCTGGATGGAAGGGGGGTTGAACACTGAAGCTTTCTTT. Its translation is CAWMEGGLNTEAFF.

V usage is TRBV3-1 and J usage is TRBJ2-1; TRBD2 matches 12 bases. After removal of 3 bases from V and 9 bases from J, the junction contained 12 bases not matched to a gene. The length of the CDR3 is 17 residues. Germline V gives CDR1 LGHDT, CDR2 YNNKEL (reference sequence). CDR3 amino acids: CASSHQKLAGGASEQFF. The CDR3 region has the DNA TGTGCCAGCAGCCACCAGAAACTAGCGGGAGGCGCGAGTGAGCAGTTCTTC.

To note about this clonotype: The junction shows a germline mismatch at one end, possibly a read error. The chain recombines TRBV28 with TRBJ2-1, with unresolved D. The CDR3 consists of 12 residues. Germline V gene lookup returns CDR1 MDHEN and CDR2 SYDVKM. CDR3 sequence: CASSPGNKEQFF. CDR3 in DNA: TGTGCCAGCAGTCCCGGTAACAAAGAGCAGTTCTTC.

This clonotype appeared many times. This chain links TRBV24-1 with TRBJ2-1; maybe TRBD2 (5 bases). The CDR3 loop spans 14 amino acids. V dropped 5 bases and J dropped 9 bases, with 16 bases sitting between them. CDR1 and CDR2 (germline): KGHDR, SFDVKD. The CDR3 region has the DNA TGTGCCACCAGTGCCGTGACCGGGATGGGTGAGCAGTTCTTC. Protein sequence: CATSAVTGMGEQFF.

This clonotype was counted between two and nine times. The chain has TRBV10-1 and TRBJ2-1; TRBD1 agrees at 7 bases. The CDR3 runs 17 residues. Germline V gene sequence: CDR1 WNHNN, CDR2 SYGVQD (reference sequence). Trimming cost V 9 bases and J 7 bases; bases outside gene matches: 21. CDR3 nucleotide sequence: TGCGCCAGTACGACGACAGGGTCGCGAGGGGGTTTGAATGAGCAGTTCTTC. It specifies CASTTTGSRGGLNEQFF.

This clonotype was counted between two and nine times. This rearrangement joins TRBV7-2 to TRBJ2-1; 7 nucleotides match TRBD2. This CDR3 comprises 13 residues. Germline V gives CDR1 SGHTA, CDR2 FQGNSA. V lost 5 bases to trimming and J lost 10 bases; unmatched junction nucleotides: 8. As DNA, the CDR3 is TGTGCCAGCAGCCGGGACTACTCTTCGGAGCAGTTCTTC. Amino acid sequence: CASSRDYSSEQFF.

CDR3 protein: CASSQVAAVASYEQYF. As DNA, the CDR3 is TGCGCCAGCAGCCAGGTCGCGGCCGTAGCTTCCTACGAGCAGTACTTC. The V gene is TRBV4-1, the J gene TRBJ2-7; no clear D. CDR1 is MGHRA and CDR2 is YSYEKL in the germline V gene. The CDR3 contains 16 residues. Trimming left V 3 bases short and J 1 base short, with 16 bases between.

This clonotype was seen many times. The V and J genes are TRBV10-1 and TRBJ2-7; 8 nucleotides align to TRBD1. J gave up 2 bases and V 4 bases, and 4 bases lay outside the gene matches. The germline V gene encodes CDR1 WNHNN and CDR2 SYGVQD (reference sequence). The CDR3 spans 14 residues. Written as DNA, the CDR3 is TGCGCCAGCAGTGGGACAGGGCGACCCTACGAGCAGTACTTC. Protein product: CASSGTGRPYEQYF.

Many counts were recorded for this clonotype. The chain employs TRBV6-2 or TRBV6-3 and TRBJ2-2, with D uncertain. V was shortened by 6 bases and J by 3 bases, with 14 bases between the two germline ends. Germline V lookup: CDR1 MNHEY, CDR2 SVGEGT. CDR3 length equals 15 residues. CDR3 residues: CASSAGRRYTGELFF. The CDR3 coding sequence is TGTGCCAGCAGCGCCGGACGCCGCTACACCGGGGAGCTGTTTTTT.

This clonotype was picked up a small number of times. The chain uses TRBV30 and TRBJ2-5; TRBD2 is a possible D gene (5 bases). Trimming removed 2 bases at V and 1 base at J, with 8 bases between. The CDR3 runs 13 residues. The germline V gene encodes CDR1 GTSNPN and CDR2 SVGIG (reference sequence). DNA for the CDR3: TGTGCCTGGAGTCGGGATTTCCAAGAGACCCAGTACTTC. It translates to CAWSRDFQETQYF.

This clonotype appeared many times. The chain employs TRBV15 and TRBJ2-3; the D gene is possibly TRBD2 (5 bases). Trimming took 5 bases from V and 4 from J, leaving 19 bases between them. The CDR3 runs to 16 residues. Germline loops: CDR1 LNHNV, CDR2 YYDKDF (reference sequence). CDR3 nucleotides: TGTGCCACCAGCGGAGGTGCTGGCATCGGCCCAGATACGCAGTATTTT. Translating gives CATSGGAGIGPDTQYF.

This clonotype was observed a few times. CDR3 in amino acids: CASSPPDRVKYNEQFF. CDR3 nucleotides: TGTGCCAGCTCACCCCCCGACAGGGTGAAGTACAATGAGCAGTTCTTC. This chain joins TRBV18 and TRBJ2-1; 7 bases match TRBD1. Germline V gives CDR1 KGHSH, CDR2 LQKENI. V lost 3 bases, J lost 4 bases, and 9 bases stayed unmatched. There are 16 residues in the CDR3.